This T cell receptor (beta chain) was found in a study of blood T cell repertoires in COVID-19. Study information: There were acute and convalescent COVID-19 samples, and they came from the United States, Italy and Spain. PBMCs, B-cell-depleted T cells, or T cells were the source of the cDNA or gDNA that made up the material.

The CDR3 sequence is 14 residues long. CDR1 LGHDT and CDR2 YNNKEL come from the germline V gene (reference sequence). V shed 0 bases and J shed 5 bases, with 10 bases lying between them. In the authors' methods: The assay estimated nucleated cells by amplifying reference gene primers. Repertoires were generated with immunoSEQ multiplex PCR, while TCRdb's copy carries only in-frame clones and drops some. V and J calls and clone size come straight from that table; D and trimming were deduced from the DNA. The sample has over 150,000 clones, 65% to 90% seen once. This chain joins TRBV3-1 (or the pseudogene TRBV3-2) and TRBJ2-5; maybe TRBD2 (5 bases). Sequenced sample: peripheral blood. The TCR sequence derives from a man aged 50-60 years with active or convalescent COVID-19. The CDR3 loop is CASSQDTGRETQYF. DNA for the CDR3: TGTGCCAGCAGCCAAGATACGGGAAGGGAGACCCAGTACTTC.